A single sample is the source of the 14 T cell receptor beta chains below, sequenced in a study of shared clonotypes between healthy human individuals. Here immunoSEQ multiplex PCR was the method, and the copy in TCRdb shows in-frame clones only, minus some. The table has roughly 1,000,000 clones, approximately 78% seen once. The specimen sequenced was memory CD4+ T cells from PBMCs. Sample subset: CD45RA-negative fraction. Every receptor here comes from a man younger than 35 in good health. Some clones in this sample may be carry-over from other donors' samples.

The chain is built from TRBV5-1 and TRBJ2-3; 10 nucleotides line up with TRBD1. Unmatched junction bases numbered 8, after V lost 4 bases and J lost 3 bases. Germline loops: CDR1 SGHRS, CDR2 YFSETQ. This CDR3 contains 16 residues. The CDR3 protein is CASSPLVGQGTDTQYF. The CDR3 DNA is TGCGCCAGCAGCCCCCTGGTGGGACAGGGGACAGATACGCAGTATTTT.

On this clone itself: At the DNA level, this CDR3 is encoded by other sequences in the same sample as well. The V call is TRBV10-3, the J call TRBJ2-7, with D perhaps matching TRBD1 or TRBD2 (6 bases each). CDR1 ENHRY and CDR2 SYGVKD come from the germline V gene. V lost 3 bases and J 0 bases, leaving 12 bases between the germline ends. The CDR3 loop spans 15 amino acids. CDR3 in DNA: TGTGCCATCAGTGACGTGGGGGGCCTCTCCTACGAGCAGTACTTC. This gives the protein CAISDVGGLSYEQYF.

The gene calls are TRBV19 and TRBJ1-1; 9 bases align to TRBD1. With V trimmed by 6 bases and J by 4 bases, 6 bases remained unmatched. This CDR3 is built from 14 residues. In germline, CDR1 is LNHDA, CDR2 SQIVND (reference sequence). The CDR3: CASSPDRGSTEAFF. CDR3 nucleotide sequence: TGTGCCAGTAGCCCTGACAGGGGGAGCACTGAAGCTTTCTTT.

The CDR3 protein is CASSLLIGNTEAFF. The CDR3 DNA follows: TGTGCCAGCAGCCTCCTAATAGGGAACACTGAAGCTTTCTTT. The genes are TRBV5-4 and TRBJ1-1; D is uncertain. Germline V CDR1 and CDR2: SGHNT, YYREEE (reference sequence). Trimming took off 4 bases at V and 1 base at J, with 11 bases between the two ends. The CDR3 is 14 amino acids.

The genes are TRBV6-1 and TRBJ2-1; 7 bases are a match to TRBD1. V shed 6 bases, J shed 4 bases, and the junction held 9 bases outside the gene matches. This CDR3 is 15 amino acids long. CDR1 and CDR2 (germline): MNHNS, SASEGT. As DNA, the CDR3 is TGTGCCAGCAGATTAACCCGGGACAGATACAATGAGCAGTTCTTC. It is translated as CASRLTRDRYNEQFF.

This chain uses TRBV27 with TRBJ1-1; 7 nucleotides line up with TRBD1. V was pared by 0 bases and J by 6 bases, with 4 bases of the junction left unmatched. Germline loops: CDR1 MNHEY, CDR2 SMNVEV (reference sequence). This CDR3 region has 14 residues. The DNA for the CDR3 is TGTGCCAGCAGTTTATCAGGGGGCGAGGCTGAAGCTTTCTTT. Its protein product is CASSLSGGEAEAFF.

The V and J genes are TRBV2 and TRBJ1-2, with D possibly TRBD1 on 6 matching bases. CDR3 length: 15 amino acids. The germline V gene encodes CDR1 SNHLY and CDR2 FYNNEI. V was pared by 4 bases and J by 1 base, with 13 bases between. CDR3 residues: CASSAGAANNYGYTF. Written as DNA, the CDR3 is TGTGCCAGCAGTGCGGGGGCCGCTAATAACTATGGCTACACCTTC.

The gene calls are TRBV5-1 and TRBJ1-2; a possible D gene is TRBD1 (6 bases). The CDR3 has 12 amino acids. The germline V and J ends were trimmed by 3 bases and 6 bases, with 9 bases remaining between them. The germline CDR1 and CDR2 sequences are SGHRS and YFSETQ. This CDR3 reads CASSSNRDGYTF. As DNA, the CDR3 is TGCGCCAGCAGCTCGAACAGGGATGGCTACACCTTC.

Only one count was recorded for this clone. The rearrangement joins TRBV5-1 to TRBJ2-2; D is undetermined. Trimming took 4 bases from V and 6 from J, leaving 10 bases between them. CDR1 SGHRS and CDR2 YFSETQ come from the germline V gene. This CDR3 comprises 13 residues. CDR3 sequence reads: CASSPPRAGELFF. CDR3 sequence (DNA): TGCGCCAGCAGCCCTCCTCGGGCCGGGGAGCTGTTTTTT. The full variable domain, rest sourced from reference TRBV5-1 and TRBJ2-2, is KAGVTQTPRYLIKTRGQQVTLSCSPISGHRSVSWYQQTPGQGLQFLFEYFSETQRNKGNFPGRFSGRQFSNSRSEMNVSTLELGDSALYLCASSPPRAGELFFGEGSRLTVL.

This clone was found a few times. The CDR3 sequence is CASSSTPQPEAFF. As DNA, the CDR3 is TGTGCCAGCAGCTCCACCCCCCAGCCCGAAGCTTTCTTT. This sequence joins TRBV7-9 and TRBJ1-1; D is uncertain. Trimming took off 4 bases at V and 8 bases at J, with 14 bases between the two ends. Germline loops: CDR1 SEHNR, CDR2 FQNEAQ (reference sequence). The CDR3 is made up of 13 amino acids.

V gene TRBV7-2 combines with J gene TRBJ2-5; TRBD1 matches 11 bases. CDR1 is SGHTA and CDR2 is FQGNSA in the germline V gene. Trimming cost V 5 bases and J 7 bases; bases outside gene matches: 9. CDR3 length: 15 amino acids. The CDR3 region is CASSNGQGAFGTQYF. The CDR3 DNA is TGTGCCAGCAGCAACGGACAGGGGGCCTTCGGGACCCAGTACTTC.

This sequence joins TRBV21-1 and TRBJ2-7; TRBD2, as called in the table, went unchecked against the DNA. TRBV21-1 is assigned pseudogene status. CDR3 size: 15 residues. The CDR3: CASSKVAENDYEQYF. The DNA for the CDR3 is TGTGCCAGCAGCAAAGTGGCGGAAAATGACTACGAGCAGTACTTC.

This chain uses TRBV4-2 with TRBJ1-6; D might be TRBD1 (6 bases). Germline assignment: CDR1 LGHNA and CDR2 YNFKEQ. V dropped 1 base and J dropped 8 bases, with 12 bases sitting between them. The CDR3 runs 15 residues. CDR3: CASSQGIRGDSPLHF. In DNA, the CDR3 is TGTGCCAGCAGCCAAGGAATCAGGGGTGATTCACCCCTCCACTTT.

The sample holds one count of this clone. DNA for the CDR3: TGTGCCAGCAGCTTACTGAGGGCTGGGGCCAACGTCCTGACTTTC. Its translation is CASSLLRAGANVLTF. The rearrangement joins TRBV5-8 to TRBJ2-6; maybe TRBD2 (5 bases). Trimming shortened V by 2 bases and J by 2 bases, and 8 bases separated the two germline ends. CDR1 and CDR2 (germline): SGHTS, YDEGEE. The CDR3 loop spans 15 amino acids.